This T cell receptor (beta chain) was found in a study of T cell responses to AZD1222 COVID-19 vaccine. Repertoires were generated with immunoSEQ multiplex PCR, while TCRdb's copy carries only in-frame clones and drops some. The data contain around 80,000 clones, 80% to 90% of them singletons. General study points: Spike-spanning, vaccine-associated CD4 TCRs were dominant at 160-218 and 743-854. White British ancestry dominated among donors, who included more females, and clonal diversity was possibly underestimated.

As to this clone: Antigen: not known.

This sequence originates from an adult who received the AZD1222 COVID-19 vaccine. This material consisted of peripheral blood, taken 28 days after the second AZD1222 dose.

The CDR3 spells CASSSAARYNEQFF. Here the CDR3 DNA reads TGTGCCAGCTCATCGGCCGCCAGGTACAATGAGCAGTTCTTC. The chain is built from TRBV18 and TRBJ2-1; the D is unclear. The ends were cut back, 5 bases at V and 4 bases at J, with 12 bases in the middle. This CDR3 has 14 amino acids. Germline V gene lookup returns CDR1 KGHSH and CDR2 LQKENI.